The next 29 T cell receptor beta chains were all read from a single sample in a study of monozygotic twins with inflammatory bowel disease (dated by TCRdb to between 2018 and 2021). Libraries were built with 5' RACE. Sequenced using an Illumina HiSeq 2500. With the reads reprocessed by TCRdb, a single entry stands for each CDR3 protein sequence and no DNA is reported. The table held for this sample gives more than 110,000 distinct CDR3 sequences. The ten biggest clones cover around 1.2% of the sample. Specimen: blood. Receptors were obtained from a human donor with ulcerative colitis or Crohn's disease, or a healthy co-twin of an affected twin (not recorded which).

The chain employs TRBV6-5 and TRBJ1-1; TCRdb indicates TRBD1, and absent DNA this call remains unverified. Germline lookup yields CDR1 MNHEY and CDR2 SVGAGI. The CDR3 length is 14 residues. The chain's CDR3 is CASSYSGDDTEAFF.

The chain has TRBV5-6 and TRBJ2-2; TCRdb's D gene call, TRBD2, goes unchecked for lack of DNA. From germline, CDR1 is SGHDT and CDR2 YYEEEE. This CDR3 is 16 amino acids long. The CDR3 is CASSLEGGQNTGELFF.

This CDR3 reads CASSRIPPIGTSGRAYIQYF. The chain employs TRBV6-2 or TRBV6-3 and TRBJ2-4; TCRdb picks TRBD2, but there is no DNA to check that call. Germline V gene sequence: CDR1 MNHEY, CDR2 SVGEGT. CDR3 length equals 20 residues.

CDR3 loop: CASSPTTGINQPQHF. V gene TRBV9 combines with J gene TRBJ1-5; there is no DNA to check the TCRdb D call of TRBD1. Germline CDR1 is SGDLS and CDR2 is YYNGEE. The CDR3 loop spans 15 amino acids.

The rearrangement uses TRBV12-3 or TRBV12-4 and TRBJ1-2. CDR3 size: 16 residues. Here the CDR3 reads CASSLDTRVRSYGYTF.

The CDR3 reads CASVEGTAGISPLHF. The chain employs TRBV12-3 or TRBV12-4 and TRBJ1-6; with no DNA, the TCRdb D assignment of TRBD1 cannot be verified. The length of the CDR3 is 15 residues.

CDR3: CASSEGWTAQETQYF. The V gene is TRBV18, the J gene TRBJ2-5; checking the TCRdb D call of TRBD1 is not possible without DNA. CDR3 length: 15 amino acids. In germline, CDR1 is KGHSH, CDR2 LQKENI.

The chain recombines TRBV24-1 with TRBJ1-5; the D call of TRBD1 rests on TCRdb alone, since no DNA is present to check it. Germline values: CDR1 KGHDR, CDR2 SFDVKD. There are 14 residues in the CDR3. The CDR3 loop reads CATGAATRNQPQHF.

This CDR3 reads CASSLGERNIQYF. This chain links TRBV12-3 or TRBV12-4 with TRBJ2-4; checking the TCRdb D call of TRBD2 is not possible without DNA. This CDR3 is built from 13 residues.

V and J are TRBV2 and TRBJ1-1; as DNA is missing, the TRBD1 call by TCRdb cannot be tested. Germline CDR1 is SNHLY and CDR2 is FYNNEI. This CDR3 is built from 14 residues. The CDR3 sequence: CASSDQLSNTEAFF.

The chain has TRBV9 and TRBJ2-1; the TCRdb D gene call, TRBD1, has no DNA to confirm it. The CDR3 has 16 residues. Germline CDR1 SGDLS, CDR2 YYNGEE. This CDR3 reads CASSVVRDRAHNEQFF.

The chain uses TRBV2 and TRBJ2-6; TCRdb reports TRBD1, a call that lacks DNA to check it against. Germline assignment: CDR1 SNHLY and CDR2 FYNNEI. The CDR3 runs 18 residues. Here the CDR3 reads CASVRQGATARGANVLTF.

This rearrangement joins TRBV7-9 to TRBJ2-4; absent DNA, TCRdb's TRBD1 call cannot be checked. The CDR3 extends over 16 amino acids. The germline V gene encodes CDR1 SEHNR and CDR2 FQNEAQ (reference sequence). The CDR3 loop reads CASSLGQGQAKNIQYF.

V usage is TRBV7-2 and J usage is TRBJ1-1; TCRdb lists TRBD1, though no DNA is available to test this call. The CDR3 spans 14 residues. Germline CDR1 reads SGHTA; CDR2 reads FQGNSA. CDR3 sequence reads: CASSPRQGGTEAFF.

J is TRBJ1-6 and V is TRBV7-2. This CDR3 has 14 amino acids. Looked up from germline, CDR1 is SGHTA and CDR2 is FQGNSA. CDR3 sequence: CASSLLPPQSPLHF.

This chain joins TRBV5-4 and TRBJ2-3. The CDR3 runs to 12 residues. Germline V CDR1 and CDR2: SGHNT, YYREEE (reference sequence). The CDR3 sequence is CASSLPSDTQYF.

V is TRBV7-9 and J is TRBJ2-1; the TCRdb call, TRBD1, lacks DNA for checking. Germline CDR1 is SEHNR and CDR2 is FQNEAQ (reference sequence). The CDR3 is 13 residues long. CDR3 in amino acids: CASSWGQGNEQFF.

The CDR3 protein is CASSEARTQNEQFF. This rearrangement joins TRBV2 to TRBJ2-1; TCRdb returns TRBD1, unconfirmable since there is no DNA. Germline CDR1 SNHLY, CDR2 FYNNEI. CDR3 size: 14 residues.

This CDR3 reads CASSPPDSPLHF. This rearrangement joins TRBV18 to TRBJ1-6. This CDR3 comprises 12 residues. Germline V lookup: CDR1 KGHSH, CDR2 LQKENI.

The chain links TRBV11-2 to TRBJ2-5; TCRdb designates TRBD2, a call that cannot be tested without DNA. CDR3 size: 15 residues. The germline gives CDR1 SGHAT, CDR2 FQNNGV. CDR3 in amino acids: CASSQEGSGTWAQYF.

This sequence joins TRBV11-2 and TRBJ1-3; the TRBD1 assignment by TCRdb is unverifiable without DNA. Germline V gives CDR1 SGHAT, CDR2 FQNNGV. The CDR3 length is 18 residues. The CDR3 sequence: CASSFLGTGGLSGNTIYF.

V is TRBV6-2 or TRBV6-3 and J is TRBJ2-1; TCRdb designates TRBD2, a call that cannot be tested without DNA. Looked up from germline, CDR1 is MNHEY and CDR2 is SVGEGT. CDR3 length: 14 amino acids. This CDR3 is CASSYLDFGNEQFF.

The V call is TRBV7-9, the J call TRBJ1-1; absent DNA, TCRdb's TRBD1 call cannot be checked. CDR1 SEHNR and CDR2 FQNEAQ come from the germline V gene (reference sequence). The CDR3 spans 13 residues. CDR3 in amino acids: CASSTQGQGLAFF. The full variable domain, in which reference TRBV7-9 and TRBJ1-1 provide the parts outside the CDR3, is DTGVSQNPRHKITKRGQNVTFRCDPISEHNRLYWYRQTLGQGPEFLTYFQNEAQLEKSRLLSDRFSAERPKGSFSTLEIQRTEQGDSAMYLCASSTQGQGLAFFGQGTRLTVV.

This sequence joins TRBV28 and TRBJ2-7; without DNA, the TCRdb call of TRBD1 cannot be checked. Germline values: CDR1 MDHEN, CDR2 SYDVKM. The CDR3 length is 16 residues. CDR3 residues: CASSWPMAGSSYEQYF.

The genes are TRBV20-1 and TRBJ2-7; with no DNA, the TCRdb D assignment of TRBD2 cannot be verified. Germline V gene lookup returns CDR1 DFQATT and CDR2 SNEGSKA (reference sequence). This CDR3 is 17 amino acids long. The chain's CDR3 is CSASGGVPGGRRNEQYF.

J is TRBJ1-4 and V is TRBV6-5; TCRdb's D call of TRBD1 is untestable without DNA. The CDR3 extends over 13 amino acids. Germline assignment: CDR1 MNHEY and CDR2 SVGAGI. CDR3 sequence: CASSRTGDEKLFF.

The chain has TRBV28 and TRBJ2-5; TCRdb outputs TRBD1, but without DNA this stays unchecked. Per the germline V gene, CDR1 is MDHEN and CDR2 is SYDVKM. The CDR3 is 15 residues long. CDR3 residues: CASSHQGTGQETQYF.

The chain is built from TRBV19 and TRBJ2-1; TCRdb's assignment of TRBD2 cannot be checked, as there is no DNA. The CDR3 length is 13 residues. In germline, CDR1 is LNHDA, CDR2 SQIVND (reference sequence). The CDR3: CASKEGGPSEQFF.

This sequence joins TRBV7-3 and TRBJ2-2; TCRdb reports TRBD1, a call that lacks DNA to check it against. The CDR3 runs 14 residues. The germline CDR1 and CDR2 sequences are SGHTA and FQGTGA. CDR3 amino acids: CASRTATNTGELFF.